This is a list of T cell receptor beta chains from one sample in a study of regulatory dendritic cells for organ transplantation. Sequencing was performed with immunoSEQ multiplex PCR; in TCRdb, only in-frame clones are kept and a portion is missing. Of approximately 35,000 clones in the sample, 85% to 90% are singletons; the top ten hold under 0.065%. Sequencing used naive CD4+ T cells from blood. These receptors came from a human donor in good health. Each CDR3 is given with its conserved first and last residue. A D gene is named only where the DNA matches it firmly. Where a row states a size, it is once, few, many or the class of an expanded clone; other rows omit it.

D	V	J	size	CDR3	DNA
TRBD1	TRBV5-1	TRBJ1-2	.	CASSSGGQGERGYTF	TGCGCCAGCAGCTCGGGTGGACAGGGCGAGAGGGGCTACACCTTC
.	TRBV5-4	TRBJ1-1	.	CASSLGGILNTEAFF	TGTGCCAGCAGCTTGGGAGGCATTTTGAACACTGAAGCTTTCTTT
.	TRBV7-2	TRBJ2-5	.	CASSSPLGETQYF	TGTGCCAGCAGCTCTCCTCTAGGGGAGACCCAGTACTTC
.	TRBV2	TRBJ2-5	.	CASSEASRDQETQYF	TGTGCCAGCAGTGAAGCGTCGCGGGATCAAGAGACCCAGTACTTC
.	TRBV29-1	TRBJ2-7	.	CSVSGEAPDGEQYF	TGCAGCGTCTCGGGGGAGGCGCCGGATGGGGAGCAGTACTTC
.	TRBV29-1	TRBJ1-2	.	CSVEMESVGGYTF	TGCAGCGTTGAAATGGAGTCTGTAGGGGGCTACACCTTC
TRBD1	TRBV19	TRBJ1-6	.	CASSGDRGLDYNSPLHF	TGTGCCAGTAGTGGCGACAGGGGGCTAGACTATAATTCACCCCTCCACTTT
TRBD1	TRBV7-9	TRBJ1-3	.	CASSSDRGPGNTIYF	TGTGCCAGCAGCTCGGACAGGGGGCCTGGAAACACCATATATTTT
TRBD1	TRBV27	TRBJ2-7	.	CASSLIGVRQGFDEQYF	TGTGCCAGCAGTTTAATTGGGGTGAGACAGGGGTTCGACGAGCAGTACTTC
.	TRBV10-1	TRBJ2-2	.	CASSLRQPLANTGELFF	TGCGCCAGCAGTCTCAGACAGCCGCTCGCGAACACCGGGGAGCTGTTTTTT
.	TRBV21-1	TRBJ2-2	.	CASRAPPPTNTGELFF	TGTGCCAGCAGAGCGCCCCCCCCGACCAACACCGGGGAGCTGTTTTTT
.	TRBV6-5	TRBJ1-1	.	CASSYFGGYEAFF	TGTGCCAGCAGTTACTTCGGGGGCTACGAAGCTTTCTTT
TRBD2	TRBV7-2	TRBJ2-2	.	CASSLSSGGAAGELFF	TGTGCCAGCAGCCTTTCTAGCGGGGGGGCCGCCGGGGAGCTGTTTTTT
.	TRBV21-1	TRBJ1-5	.	CASSKVGGPTKASNQPQHF	TGTGCCAGCAGCAAAGTTGGGGGGCCCACGAAAGCGAGCAATCAGCCCCAGCATTTT
.	TRBV5-1	TRBJ2-5	.	CASSLQGRYQETQYF	TGCGCCAGCAGCTTACAGGGCCGGTACCAAGAGACCCAGTACTTC
.	TRBV5-1	TRBJ2-5	.	CASSRAGGQETQYF	TGCGCCAGCAGCCGTGCCGGCGGGCAAGAGACCCAGTACTTC
TRBD1	TRBV5-6	TRBJ1-4	.	CASSSGQGDEKLFF	TGTGCCAGCAGCTCGGGACAGGGAGACGAAAAACTGTTTTTT
.	TRBV6-6	TRBJ2-3	.	CASSRTSTDTQYF	TGTGCCAGCAGTAGGACGTCGACAGATACGCAGTATTTT
.	TRBV27	TRBJ1-4	.	CASRPDGGRSEKLFF	TGTGCCAGCAGGCCGGACGGGGGGCGGTCTGAAAAACTGTTTTTT
.	TRBV30	TRBJ2-1	.	CAWSVPWVYNEQFF	TGTGCCTGGAGTGTTCCGTGGGTTTACAATGAGCAGTTCTTC
TRBD1	TRBV4-1	TRBJ2-1	.	CASSPGALRDRNNEQFF	TGCGCCAGCAGCCCCGGGGCCCTTCGGGACAGAAACAATGAGCAGTTCTTC
.	TRBV5-4	TRBJ1-4	.	CASSLGRGEKLFF	TGTGCCAGCAGCTTGGGGAGAGGGGAAAAACTGTTTTTT
.	TRBV7-9	TRBJ1-1	.	CASSWGAAEAFF	TGTGCCAGCAGTTGGGGGGCAGCTGAAGCTTTCTTT
.	TRBV14	TRBJ2-7	once	CASSLRTSVYEQYF	TGTGCCAGCAGCCTGCGTACAAGTGTCTACGAGCAGTACTTC
.	TRBV9	TRBJ1-3	.	CASSVQGGNTIYF	TGTGCCAGCAGCGTACAGGGGGGAAACACCATATATTTT
.	TRBV4-2	TRBJ2-5	.	CASSQVQGPTQYF	TGTGCCAGCAGCCAGGTACAGGGTCCGACCCAGTACTTC
TRBD1	TRBV28	TRBJ1-2	.	CASSTGGPLNYGYTF	TGTGCCAGCAGTACAGGGGGCCCCCTCAACTATGGCTACACCTTC
.	TRBV7-2	TRBJ2-7	.	CASSYAGVYEQYF	TGTGCCAGCAGCTACGCAGGAGTTTACGAGCAGTACTTC
TRBD2	TRBV9	TRBJ2-3	.	CASSGEGTTTDTQYF	TGTGCCAGCAGCGGGGAGGGGACTACCACAGATACGCAGTATTTT
TRBD2	TRBV5-4	TRBJ2-5	.	CASSSAGGPQETQYF	TGTGCCAGCAGCTCAGCGGGAGGGCCTCAAGAGACCCAGTACTTC
.	TRBV7-2	TRBJ1-4	.	CASSPGQSTNEKLFF	TGTGCCAGCAGCCCTGGACAGTCAACTAATGAAAAACTGTTTTTT
.	TRBV6-1	TRBJ2-5	.	CASSAYLQETQYF	TGTGCCAGCAGCGCATATCTCCAAGAGACCCAGTACTTC
TRBD2	TRBV9	TRBJ2-1	few	CASSAQVERGLGHEQFF	TGTGCCAGCAGCGCACAAGTGGAGCGGGGCCTGGGCCATGAGCAGTTCTTC
.	TRBV10-3	TRBJ2-3	.	CAISESSDTQYF	TGTGCCATCAGTGAGTCTTCGGATACGCAGTATTTT
TRBD1	TRBV18	TRBJ1-2	.	CASSPTTGENYGYTF	TGTGCCAGCTCACCCACGACAGGGGAGAACTATGGCTACACCTTC
.	TRBV4-1	TRBJ1-2	few	CASSQDGGAAGYTF	TGCGCCAGCAGCCAAGATGGAGGGGCCGCGGGCTACACCTTC
TRBD2	TRBV7-9	TRBJ2-5	.	CASSPQREGLSETQYF	TGTGCCAGCAGCCCACAGCGGGAGGGCCTGAGTGAGACCCAGTACTTC
.	TRBV6-1	TRBJ1-3	.	CASSEMRQGGNTIYF	TGTGCCAGCAGTGAAATGAGGCAGGGAGGAAACACCATATATTTT